What follows are 3 T cell receptor beta chains derived from one specimen sequenced in a study of cytomegalovirus exposure and HLA in healthy donors. Method: immunoSEQ multiplex PCR; TCRdb's copy keeps in-frame clones and lacks some. The sample lists about 130,000 clones, 85% to 90% occurring once. Sequencing used PBMCs. The receptors shown here come from a woman between 18 and 29 years old in good health and CMV-seronegative.

The chain links TRBV5-4 to TRBJ1-1; D is undetermined. V lost 2 bases and J lost 2, with 10 bases in between. Germline V gives CDR1 SGHNT, CDR2 YYREEE (reference sequence). This CDR3 is 14 amino acids long. Here the CDR3 DNA reads TGTGCCAGCAGCTTTTCGGTTTTTAACACTGAAGCTTTCTTT. Protein: CASSFSVFNTEAFF.

The chain has TRBV18 and TRBJ2-7; the match to TRBD1 covers 8 bases. This CDR3 is 14 amino acids long. The trim removed 3 bases at V and 6 bases at J, leaving 7 bases unmatched. Germline V gene sequence: CDR1 KGHSH, CDR2 LQKENI. CDR3 amino acids: CASSPGTGMGEQYV. In DNA form, the CDR3 reads TGTGCCAGCTCACCGGGGACAGGCATGGGCGAGCAGTACGTC.

The chain employs TRBV30 and TRBJ1-4, with D unresolved. Germline loops: CDR1 GTSNPN, CDR2 SVGIG (reference sequence). The CDR3 has 14 amino acids. Between the trimmed V and J ends, which lost 4 bases and 0 bases, there was a span of 9 bases. The CDR3 reads CAWMARSTNEKLFF. The DNA of the CDR3 is TGTGCCTGGATGGCCAGATCAACTAATGAAAAACTGTTTTTT.